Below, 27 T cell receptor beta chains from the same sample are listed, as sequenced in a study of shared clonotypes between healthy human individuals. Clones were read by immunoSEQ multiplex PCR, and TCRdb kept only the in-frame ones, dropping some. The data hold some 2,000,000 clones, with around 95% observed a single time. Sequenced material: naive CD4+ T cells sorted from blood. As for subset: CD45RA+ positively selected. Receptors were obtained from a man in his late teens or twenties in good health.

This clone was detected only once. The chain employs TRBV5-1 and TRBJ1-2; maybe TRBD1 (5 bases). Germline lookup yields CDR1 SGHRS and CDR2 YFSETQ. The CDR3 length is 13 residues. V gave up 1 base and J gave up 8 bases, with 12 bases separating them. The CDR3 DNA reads TGCGCCAGCAGCTTGTCAGGGCAGCTGGGCTACACCTTC. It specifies CASSLSGQLGYTF.

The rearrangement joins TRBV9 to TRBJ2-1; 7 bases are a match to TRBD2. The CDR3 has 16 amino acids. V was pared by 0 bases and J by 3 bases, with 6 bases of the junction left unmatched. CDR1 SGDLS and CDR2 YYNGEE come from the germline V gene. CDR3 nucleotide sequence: TGTGCCAGCAGCGTAGGGCTAGCGGAACTCTACAATGAGCAGTTCTTC. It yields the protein CASSVGLAELYNEQFF. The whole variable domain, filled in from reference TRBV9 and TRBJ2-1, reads DSGVTQTPKHLITATGQRVTLRCSPRSGDLSVYWYQQSLDQGLQFLIQYYNGEERAKGNILERFSAQQFPDLHSELNLSSLELGDSALYFCASSVGLAELYNEQFFGPGTRLTVL.

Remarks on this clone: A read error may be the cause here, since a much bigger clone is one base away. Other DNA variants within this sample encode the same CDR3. The CDR3 region has the DNA TGTGCCTGTGAGCTTTCCGGGACAGGGGGCGTGGAAGAGACCCAGTACTTC. Protein sequence: CACELSGTGGVEETQYF. This chain uses TRBV30 with TRBJ2-5; 12 nucleotides line up with TRBD1. The ends lost 6 bases at V and 3 bases at J; junction bases unmatched: 14. Germline values: CDR1 GTSNPN, CDR2 SVGIG (reference sequence). The CDR3 length is 17 residues. Drawing the rest from reference TRBV30 and TRBJ2-5, the complete variable domain is SQTIHQWPATLVQPVGSPLSLECTVEGTSNPNLYWYRQAAGRGLQLLFYSVGIGQISSEVPQNLSASRPQDRQFILSSKKLLLSDSGFYLCACELSGTGGVEETQYFGPGTRLLVL.

The CDR3 region has the DNA TGTGCCAGCAGCTCATCTTGGGACACTGAAGCTTTCTTT. This gives the protein CASSSSWDTEAFF. This chain connects TRBV5-6 to TRBJ1-1, with no clear D. This CDR3 contains 13 residues. Trimming shortened V by 3 bases and J by 3 bases, and 9 bases separated the two germline ends. Germline V gene data show CDR1 as SGHDT and CDR2 as YYEEEE.

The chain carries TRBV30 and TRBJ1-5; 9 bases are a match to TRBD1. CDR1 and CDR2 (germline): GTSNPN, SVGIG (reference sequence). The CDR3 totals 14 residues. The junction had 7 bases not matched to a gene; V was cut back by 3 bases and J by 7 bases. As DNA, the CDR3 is TGTGCCTGGAGAACACAGGGGGCTAGGCAGCCCCAGCATTTT. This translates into CAWRTQGARQPQHF.

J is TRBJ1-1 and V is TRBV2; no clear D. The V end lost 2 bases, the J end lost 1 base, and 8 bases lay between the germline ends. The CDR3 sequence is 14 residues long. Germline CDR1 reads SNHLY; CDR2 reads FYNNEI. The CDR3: CASSERTTNTEAFF. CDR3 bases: TGTGCCAGCAGTGAAAGGACGACGAACACTGAAGCTTTCTTT.

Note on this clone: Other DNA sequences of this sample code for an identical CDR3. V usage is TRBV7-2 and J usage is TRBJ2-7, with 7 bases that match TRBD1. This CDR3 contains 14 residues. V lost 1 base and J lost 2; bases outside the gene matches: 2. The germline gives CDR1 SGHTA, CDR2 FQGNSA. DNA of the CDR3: TGTGCCAGCAGCTTAGTGCAGGGGGCCTACGAGCAGTACTTC. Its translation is CASSLVQGAYEQYF.

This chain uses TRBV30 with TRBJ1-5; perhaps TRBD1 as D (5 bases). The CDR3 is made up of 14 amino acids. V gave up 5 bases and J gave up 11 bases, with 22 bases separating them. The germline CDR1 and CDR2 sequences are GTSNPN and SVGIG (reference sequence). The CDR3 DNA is TGTGCCTGGGGCCAGGGCATGGGGCAAACAGCCCAGCATTTT. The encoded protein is CAWGQGMGQTAQHF.

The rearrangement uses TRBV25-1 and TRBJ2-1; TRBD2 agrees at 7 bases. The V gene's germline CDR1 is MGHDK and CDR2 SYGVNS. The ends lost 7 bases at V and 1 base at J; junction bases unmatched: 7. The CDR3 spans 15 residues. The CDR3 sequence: CASNKAGSSYNEQFF. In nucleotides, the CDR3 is TGTGCCAGCAATAAAGCGGGGTCGTCCTACAATGAGCAGTTCTTC.

CDR3 bases: TGTGCTAGCGGACAGGGTATAAGCGAGCAGTACTTC. It specifies CASGQGISEQYF. This chain uses TRBV12-5 with TRBJ2-7; 8 bases are a match to TRBD1. The germline CDR1 and CDR2 sequences are LGHNT and FRNRAP. CDR3 length equals 12 residues. Trimming cost V 9 bases and J 6 bases; bases outside gene matches: 7.

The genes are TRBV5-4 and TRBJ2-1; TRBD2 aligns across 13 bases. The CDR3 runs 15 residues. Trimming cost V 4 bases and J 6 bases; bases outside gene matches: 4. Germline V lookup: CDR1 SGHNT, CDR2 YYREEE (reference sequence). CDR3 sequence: CASSVGTSGINEQFF. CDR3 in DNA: TGTGCCAGCAGCGTCGGGACTAGCGGGATCAATGAGCAGTTCTTC.

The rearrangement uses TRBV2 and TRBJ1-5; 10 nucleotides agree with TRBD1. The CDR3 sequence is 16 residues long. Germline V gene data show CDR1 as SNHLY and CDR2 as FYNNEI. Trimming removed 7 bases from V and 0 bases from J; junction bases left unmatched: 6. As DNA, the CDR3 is TGTGCCAGCACTGGACAGGGGGTGATTAGCAATCAGCCCCAGCATTTT. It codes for CASTGQGVISNQPQHF.

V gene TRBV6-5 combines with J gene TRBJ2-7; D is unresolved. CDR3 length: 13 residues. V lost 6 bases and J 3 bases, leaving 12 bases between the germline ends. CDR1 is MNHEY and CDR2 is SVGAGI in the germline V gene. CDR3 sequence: CASRGTALYEQYF. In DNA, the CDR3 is TGTGCCAGCAGGGGAACAGCCCTCTACGAGCAGTACTTC.

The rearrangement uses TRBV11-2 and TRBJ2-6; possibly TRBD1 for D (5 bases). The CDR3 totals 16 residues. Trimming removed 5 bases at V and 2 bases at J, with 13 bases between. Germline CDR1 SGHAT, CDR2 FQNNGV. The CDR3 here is CASSDAGKPGANVLTF. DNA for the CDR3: TGTGCCAGCAGCGACGCAGGGAAACCTGGGGCCAACGTCCTGACTTTC. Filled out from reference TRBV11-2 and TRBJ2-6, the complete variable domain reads EAGVAQSPRYKIIEKRQSVAFWCNPISGHATLYWYQQILGQGPKLLIQFQNNGVVDDSQLPKDRFSAERLKGVDSTLKIQPAKLEDSAVYLCASSDAGKPGANVLTFGAGSRLTVL.

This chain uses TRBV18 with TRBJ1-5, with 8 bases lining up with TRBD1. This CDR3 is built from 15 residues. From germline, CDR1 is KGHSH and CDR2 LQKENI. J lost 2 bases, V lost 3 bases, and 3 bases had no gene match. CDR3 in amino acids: CASSPRGQGNQPQHF. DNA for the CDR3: TGTGCCAGCTCACCTAGGGGACAGGGCAATCAGCCCCAGCATTTT.

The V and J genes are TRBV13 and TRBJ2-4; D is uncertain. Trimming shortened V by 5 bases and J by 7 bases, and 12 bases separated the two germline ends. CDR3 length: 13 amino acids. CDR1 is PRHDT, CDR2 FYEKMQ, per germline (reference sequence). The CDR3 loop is CASSPDRANIQYF. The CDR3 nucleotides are TGTGCCAGCAGCCCGGACCGCGCCAACATTCAGTACTTC. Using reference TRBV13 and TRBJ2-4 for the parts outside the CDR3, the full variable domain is AAGVIQSPRHLIKEKRETATLKCYPIPRHDTVYWYQQGPGQDPQFLISFYEKMQSDKGSIPDRFSAQQFSDYHSELNMSSLELGDSALYFCASSPDRANIQYFGAGTRLSVL.

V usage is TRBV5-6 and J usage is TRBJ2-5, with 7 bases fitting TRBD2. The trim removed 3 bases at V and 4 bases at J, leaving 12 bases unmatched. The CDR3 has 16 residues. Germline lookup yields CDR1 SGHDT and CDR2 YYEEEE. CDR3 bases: TGTGCCAGCAGCTCGAGAGCGGGAACGGGGGGAGAGACCCAGTACTTC. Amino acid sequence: CASSSRAGTGGETQYF.

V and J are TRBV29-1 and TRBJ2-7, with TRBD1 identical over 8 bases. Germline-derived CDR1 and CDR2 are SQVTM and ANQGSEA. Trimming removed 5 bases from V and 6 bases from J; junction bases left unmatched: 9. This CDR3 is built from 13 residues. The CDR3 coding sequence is TGCAGCGTTTTCCGGGACAGGACCAGCGAGCAGTACTTC. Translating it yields CSVFRDRTSEQYF.

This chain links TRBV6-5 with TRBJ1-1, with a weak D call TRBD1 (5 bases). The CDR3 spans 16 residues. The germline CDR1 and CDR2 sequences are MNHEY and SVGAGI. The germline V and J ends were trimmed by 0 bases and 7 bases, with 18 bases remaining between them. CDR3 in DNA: TGTGCCAGCAGTTACTCGGGGCTGGCAGGGCCATATGAAGCTTTCTTT. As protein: CASSYSGLAGPYEAFF.

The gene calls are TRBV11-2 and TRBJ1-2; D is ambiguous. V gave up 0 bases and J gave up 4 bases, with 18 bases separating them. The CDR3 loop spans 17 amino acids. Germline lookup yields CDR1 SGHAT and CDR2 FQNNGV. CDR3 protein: CASSLDLLGGWGYGYTF. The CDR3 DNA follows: TGTGCCAGCAGCTTAGATCTTTTGGGAGGATGGGGCTATGGCTACACCTTC.

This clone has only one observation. This CDR3 reads CSVVSTSEAFF. The CDR3 DNA sequence: TGCAGCGTTGTTAGTACGAGTGAAGCTTTCTTT. This chain joins TRBV29-1 and TRBJ1-1; no clear D. The CDR3 length is 11 residues. Germline V CDR1 and CDR2: SQVTM, ANQGSEA. V was pared by 4 bases and J by 7 bases, with 10 bases between.

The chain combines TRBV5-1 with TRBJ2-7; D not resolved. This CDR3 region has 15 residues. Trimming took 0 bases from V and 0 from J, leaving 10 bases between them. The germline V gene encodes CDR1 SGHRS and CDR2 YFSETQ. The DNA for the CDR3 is TGCGCCAGCAGCTTGGCCTCAGTCAGCTCCTACGAGCAGTACTTC. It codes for CASSLASVSSYEQYF.

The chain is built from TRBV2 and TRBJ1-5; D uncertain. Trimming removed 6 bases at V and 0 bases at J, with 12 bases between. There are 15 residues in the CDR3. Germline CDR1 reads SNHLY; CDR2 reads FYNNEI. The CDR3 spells CASSPGGFSNQPQHF. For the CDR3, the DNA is TGTGCCAGCAGCCCCGGCGGGTTTAGCAATCAGCCCCAGCATTTT.

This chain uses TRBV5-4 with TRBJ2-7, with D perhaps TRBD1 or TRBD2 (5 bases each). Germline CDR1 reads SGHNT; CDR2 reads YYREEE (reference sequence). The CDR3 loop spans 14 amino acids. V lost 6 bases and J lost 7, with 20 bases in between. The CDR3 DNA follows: TGTGCCAGCACCGCCCCGGGGCGGGTCGGGGAGCAGTACTTC. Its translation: CASTAPGRVGEQYF.

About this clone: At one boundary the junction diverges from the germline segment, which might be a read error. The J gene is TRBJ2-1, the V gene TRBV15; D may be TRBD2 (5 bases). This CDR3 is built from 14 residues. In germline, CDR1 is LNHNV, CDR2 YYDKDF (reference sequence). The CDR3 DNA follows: TGTGCCATCCGTCGTTTTGCCGGGAACAACGAGCAGTTCTTC. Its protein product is CAIRRFAGNNEQFF.

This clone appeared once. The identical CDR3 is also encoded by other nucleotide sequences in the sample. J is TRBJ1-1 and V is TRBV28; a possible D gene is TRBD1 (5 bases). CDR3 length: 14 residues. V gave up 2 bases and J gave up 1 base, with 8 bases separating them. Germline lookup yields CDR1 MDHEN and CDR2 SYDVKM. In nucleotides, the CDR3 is TGTGCCAGCAGTTTACCCACAGGGAACACTGAAGCTTTCTTT. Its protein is CASSLPTGNTEAFF.

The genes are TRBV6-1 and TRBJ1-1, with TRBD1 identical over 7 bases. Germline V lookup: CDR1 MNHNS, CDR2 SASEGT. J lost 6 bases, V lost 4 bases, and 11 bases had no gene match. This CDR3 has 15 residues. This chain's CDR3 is CASSAARTGYPEAFF. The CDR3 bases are TGTGCCAGCAGTGCCGCTAGGACAGGCTACCCTGAAGCTTTCTTT.